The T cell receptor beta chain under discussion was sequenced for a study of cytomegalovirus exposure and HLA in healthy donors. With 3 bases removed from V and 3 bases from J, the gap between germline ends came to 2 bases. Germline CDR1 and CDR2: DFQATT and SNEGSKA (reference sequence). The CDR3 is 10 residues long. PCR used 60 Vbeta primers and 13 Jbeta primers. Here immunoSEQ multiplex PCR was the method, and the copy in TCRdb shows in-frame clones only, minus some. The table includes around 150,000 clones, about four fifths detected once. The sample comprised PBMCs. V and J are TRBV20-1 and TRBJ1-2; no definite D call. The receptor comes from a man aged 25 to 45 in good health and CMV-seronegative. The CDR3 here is CSASYYGYTF. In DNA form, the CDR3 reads TGCAGTGCTAGCTACTATGGCTACACCTTC.